The rows below give T cell receptor beta chains drawn from one sample of a study of cytomegalovirus exposure and HLA in healthy donors. The assay was immunoSEQ multiplex PCR, and TCRdb's table has in-frame clones only and misses some. The data contain around 130,000 clones, more than 80% of them singletons. The sequenced sample was PBMCs. The receptors originated from a young man in good health and CMV-seronegative. Both conserved end residues are part of each CDR3. The D gene is left open where the match is weak. Some rows mark clone size as missing; the rest say once, few, many or name a class of expanded clone.

j_call,cdr3_length,clone_size,v_call,d_call,cdr3_nt,cdr3_aa
TRBJ1-1,14,NA,TRBV7-8,NA,TGTGCCAGCAGCGTCGGACCGCCGGGGTCTGAAGCTTTCTTT,CASSVGPPGSEAFF
TRBJ2-7,13,once,TRBV5-1,TRBD1,TGCGCCAGCAGCCTGACAGGGATCTACGAGCAGTACTTC,CASSLTGIYEQYF
TRBJ2-1,16,NA,TRBV4-1,TRBD1,TGCGCCAGCAGCCAAGATGGACAGGTTTCAAGCAATGAGCAGTTCTTC,CASSQDGQVSSNEQFF
TRBJ2-4,14,NA,TRBV5-1,NA,TGCGCCAGCAGCTTGGGAGACCGCGGGAACATTCAGTACTTC,CASSLGDRGNIQYF
TRBJ2-7,14,NA,TRBV10-2,TRBD2,TGCGCCAGCCGGGGACTAGCGACCCCCTACGAGCAGTACTTC,CASRGLATPYEQYF
TRBJ2-1,16,NA,TRBV9,TRBD2,TGTGCCAGCAGCGTAGGGTTGGGAGGGCCAGACAATGAGCAGTTCTTC,CASSVGLGGPDNEQFF
TRBJ2-1,20,NA,TRBV7-6,TRBD2,TGTGCCAGCAGCTCAGGGGGACTAGCGGGAGGACGCCAACGGAGCAATGAGCAGTTCTTC,CASSSGGLAGGRQRSNEQFF
TRBJ1-3,13,NA,TRBV30,NA,TGTGCCTGGGCACAGGGAGCTGGAAACACCATATATTTT,CAWAQGAGNTIYF
TRBJ2-3,14,once,TRBV19,TRBD1,TGTGCCAGTACCCGGGACAGGGGCACAGATACGCAGTATTTT,CASTRDRGTDTQYF
TRBJ2-7,17,NA,TRBV7-6,TRBD2,TGTGCCAGCAGCTTAGGGACTAGCGCGAAAATCTCCTACGAGCAGTACTTC,CASSLGTSAKISYEQYF
TRBJ2-1,15,NA,TRBV6-5,NA,TGTGCCAGCAGTTCAGGGTTGGTCTCCTACAATGAGCAGTTCTTC,CASSSGLVSYNEQFF
TRBJ1-1,14,NA,TRBV29-1,TRBD1,TGCAGCGTTGAAGAAGGGACAGATAACACTGAAGCTTTCTTT,CSVEEGTDNTEAFF
TRBJ1-4,15,NA,TRBV30,NA,TGTGCCTGGATAAGCGTGAAAATTATTAATGAAAAACTGTTTTTT,CAWISVKIINEKLFF
TRBJ1-4,16,NA,TRBV19,NA,TGTGCCAGTAGTATAGGAACAGCCGCAACTAATGAAAAACTGTTTTTT,CASSIGTAATNEKLFF
TRBJ1-1,13,once,TRBV6-1,NA,TGTGCCAGCAGTGAAGCAGGCGGGGGCCGGGCTTTCTTT,CASSEAGGGRAFF
TRBJ2-7,13,NA,TRBV5-4,NA,TGTGCCAGCAGCTTGGGACAGAATTACGAGCAGTACTTC,CASSLGQNYEQYF
TRBJ1-2,14,NA,TRBV6-5,TRBD1,TGTGCCAGCAGTAAGGGACAGGAAAACTATGGCTACACCTTC,CASSKGQENYGYTF
TRBJ2-1,14,NA,TRBV5-1,NA,TGCGCCAGCAGCTTGGATACTATGCAGCATGAGCAGTTCTTC,CASSLDTMQHEQFF
TRBJ2-1,15,NA,TRBV6-6,NA,TGTGCCAGCAGCCCCGGCGGGACGCGTAGGAATGAGCAGTTCTTC,CASSPGGTRRNEQFF
TRBJ1-1,16,few,TRBV10-3,TRBD1,TGTGCCATCAGTGGGGGCGGGACAGGGGCAAACACTGAAGCTTTCTTT,CAISGGGTGANTEAFF
TRBJ2-1,15,NA,TRBV5-4,NA,TGTGCCAGCAGCTTAACCTTCGGTGGAGACAATGAGCAGTTCTTC,CASSLTFGGDNEQFF
TRBJ2-7,13,NA,TRBV28,NA,TGTGCCAGCAGTTTGGCGGTCTCCTACGAGCAGTACTTC,CASSLAVSYEQYF
TRBJ2-5,19,NA,TRBV4-1,TRBD2,TGCGCCAGCAGCCAGACGCCGGGGCCGAATAGCGGGGACCAAGAGACCCAGTACTTC,CASSQTPGPNSGDQETQYF
TRBJ2-2,15,NA,TRBV28,TRBD2,TGTGCCAGTAGGGAGGGGACTAGGGCCACCGGGGAGCTGTTTTTT,CASREGTRATGELFF
TRBJ2-7,16,NA,TRBV28,TRBD2,TGTGCCAGCAGACCCACTAGCGGGAGGGCCTTCTCCGAGCAGTACTTC,CASRPTSGRAFSEQYF
TRBJ2-1,15,NA,TRBV19,TRBD2,TGTGCCAGTAGTATAGTGGAGCGGGAGTGGGATGAGCAGTTCTTC,CASSIVEREWDEQFF
TRBJ1-4,14,NA,TRBV2,TRBD1,TGTGCCAGCAGGGGGGACAGAAATAATGAAAAACTGTTTTTT,CASRGDRNNEKLFF
TRBJ2-1,16,once,TRBV6-5,TRBD1,TGTGCCAGCAGTTCCTGGGACAGGGGGAAATACAATGAGCAGTTCTTC,CASSSWDRGKYNEQFF
TRBJ1-1,14,NA,TRBV15,TRBD1,TGTGCCACCAGCAGGGACACAGGGGTTTTATCTTTGACTTTT,CATSRDTGVLSLTF
TRBJ2-3,16,NA,TRBV25-1,TRBD2,TGTGCCAGCAGTGAATTCCCAGCGGGACGGGCAGATACGCAGTATTTT,CASSEFPAGRADTQYF
TRBJ1-2,13,few,TRBV5-4,NA,TGTGCCAGCAGTAGGGCAGGGAACTATGGCTACCCCTTC,CASSRAGNYGYPF
TRBJ1-2,14,NA,TRBV6-1,NA,TGTGCCAGCAGTGAGCCCAGGGTCAACTATGGCTACACCTTC,CASSEPRVNYGYTF
TRBJ2-3,15,once,TRBV19,NA,TGTGCCAGTAGTATAGGTTACTACCCCTCAGATACGCAGTATTTT,CASSIGYYPSDTQYF
TRBJ1-1,13,NA,TRBV30,NA,TGTGCCTGGAGTGGGCCGACCAGCGCTGAAGCTTTCTTT,CAWSGPTSAEAFF
TRBJ2-7,15,NA,TRBV4-1,TRBD2,TGCGCCAGCAGCCAAGGCTACGGCGGGAGATACGAGCAGTACTTC,CASSQGYGGRYEQYF
TRBJ1-6,14,NA,TRBV6-5,NA,TGTGCCAGCAGTTGGGAGGATTATAATTCACCCCTCCACTTT,CASSWEDYNSPLHF
TRBJ1-2,19,NA,TRBV28,NA,TGTGCCAGCAGTTTTTATACAGGGAAGTCGAAAGAAAATAACTATGGCTACACCTTC,CASSFYTGKSKENNYGYTF
TRBJ1-5,14,NA,TRBV29-1,NA,TGCAGCGTCCTCACGGGGGTTAGCAATCAGCCCCAGCATTTT,CSVLTGVSNQPQHF
TRBJ2-7,16,NA,TRBV5-1,NA,TGCGCCAGCAGCCCCAACCCGACAGAGAGCTCCTACGAGCAGTACTTC,CASSPNPTESSYEQYF
TRBJ2-2,15,NA,TRBV5-1,NA,TGCGCCAGCAGCTCGCGACAGGATCTGACCGGGGAGCTGTTTTTT,CASSSRQDLTGELFF
TRBJ1-5,14,few,TRBV10-3,NA,TGTGCCACCCACGAATCGCCAGGGGATCAGCCCCAGCATTTT,CATHESPGDQPQHF
TRBJ2-7,15,NA,TRBV19,TRBD1,TGTGCCAGTAGTCCTTCAGGGACAGGCTCCTACGAGCAGTACTTC,CASSPSGTGSYEQYF
TRBJ1-1,12,few,TRBV28,NA,TGTGCCAGCAGTTTAGCGGGCTCTGAAGCTTTCTTT,CASSLAGSEAFF
TRBJ1-2,14,NA,TRBV7-3,TRBD1,TGTGCCAGCAGCCCCGGACAGGGAGGTCCTGGCTACACCTTC,CASSPGQGGPGYTF
TRBJ2-5,14,NA,TRBV5-1,NA,TGCGCCAGCAGCCGTGACTTGTCTCCGGAGACCCAGTACTTC,CASSRDLSPETQYF
TRBJ2-5,13,NA,TRBV7-2,NA,TGTGCCAGCAGCCTGGGGCAGTGGGAGACCCAGTACTTC,CASSLGQWETQYF
TRBJ2-7,19,NA,TRBV21-1,NA,TGTGCCAGCAGCAAAGGAGCCGGGACTAGCGGGAGTTACTCATACGAGCAGTACTTC,CASSKGAGTSGSYSYEQYF
TRBJ2-5,13,NA,TRBV6-6,NA,TGTGCCAGCAGTTACACGCGCCAAGAGACCCAGTACTTC,CASSYTRQETQYF
TRBJ1-4,15,NA,TRBV6-4,NA,TGTGCCAGCAGAGCGACCGGCTCAACTAATGAAAAACTGTTTTTT,CASRATGSTNEKLFF
TRBJ2-4,18,NA,TRBV5-3,TRBD2,TGTGCCAGAAGCTCGACTAGCGGGAGAGCTTTAGCCAAAAACATTCAGTACTTC,CARSSTSGRALAKNIQYF
TRBJ1-3,16,NA,TRBV6-6,NA,TGTGCCAGCAGTTACCCCAACAAGGGGATTGGAAACACCATATATTTT,CASSYPNKGIGNTIYF
TRBJ2-1,15,few,TRBV4-2,TRBD2,TGTGCCAGCAGCCAAGAGGGACTAGCGGGTAATGAGCAGTTCTTC,CASSQEGLAGNEQFF
TRBJ2-7,18,NA,TRBV30,NA,TGTGCCTGGAGTGTAACGGGGGGGACAGGGCTCATGGCCTACGAGCAGTACTTC,CAWSVTGGTGLMAYEQYF
TRBJ2-7,17,NA,TRBV15,TRBD2,TGTGCCACCAGCAGCTCTACCTATAGCGGGCCTTCCTACGAGCAGTACTTC,CATSSSTYSGPSYEQYF
TRBJ2-7,16,few,TRBV4-1,TRBD1,TGCGCCAGCAGCCAAGATAGTAACAGGGGTTCGGGCGAGCAGTACTTC,CASSQDSNRGSGEQYF